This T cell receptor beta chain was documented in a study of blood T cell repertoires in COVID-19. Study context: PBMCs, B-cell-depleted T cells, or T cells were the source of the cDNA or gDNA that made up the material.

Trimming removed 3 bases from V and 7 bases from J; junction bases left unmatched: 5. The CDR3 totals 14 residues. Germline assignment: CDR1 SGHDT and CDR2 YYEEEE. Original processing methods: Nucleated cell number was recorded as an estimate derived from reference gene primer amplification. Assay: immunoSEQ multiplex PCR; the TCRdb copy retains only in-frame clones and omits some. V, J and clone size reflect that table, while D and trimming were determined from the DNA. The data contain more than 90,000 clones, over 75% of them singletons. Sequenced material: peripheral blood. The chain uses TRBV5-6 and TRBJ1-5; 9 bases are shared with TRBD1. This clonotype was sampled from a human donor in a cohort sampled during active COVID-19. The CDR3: CASSWDRARQPQHF. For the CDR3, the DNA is TGTGCCAGCAGCTGGGACAGGGCGAGACAGCCCCAGCATTTT.